A selection of T cell receptor beta chains follows, all from one sample in a study of T-cell memory formation after mild COVID-19. TCRdb reprocessed the 5' RACE reads via MiXCR and lists one record per CDR3 protein. This sample yields nearly 350,000 distinct CDR3 sequences, of which roughly 13% are seen a single time; 20% to 25% belongs to the top ten. Sequencing used PBMCs or a T cell subset sorted from them (not recorded which). The receptors were gathered from a man between 18 and 35 years old who had mild COVID-19 (a few samples of this study predate the infection). Cell type and time point are not known. CDR3s include the opening cysteine and the closing phenylalanine or tryptophan. D genes are given only for firm matches. Only some rows state a clone size, as once, few, many or a class for expanded clones.

V gene: TRBV5-1; clone size: few; D gene: -; J gene: TRBJ1-2; CDR3 DNA: TGCGCCAGCAGAGAGGACAGCAACCCGACCTATGGCTACACCTTC; CDR3 protein: CASREDSNPTYGYTF
V gene: TRBV12-3/TRBV12-4; clone size: many; D gene: TRBD1; J gene: TRBJ1-2; CDR3 DNA: TGTGCCAGCAGTACCCCCGCAGGGGGTCGCGGTGGCTACACCTTC; CDR3 protein: CASSTPAGGRGGYTF
V gene: TRBV27; clone size: -; D gene: -; J gene: TRBJ2-7; CDR3 DNA: TGTGCCACAGCCCTAGGGACGAGCGGGGAGCAGTACTTC; CDR3 protein: CATALGTSGEQYF
V gene: TRBV6-6; clone size: -; D gene: -; J gene: TRBJ2-1; CDR3 DNA: TGTGCCAGCAGTTACTCGCTCGAGCCCGGCCCTAATGAGCAGTTCTTC; CDR3 protein: CASSYSLEPGPNEQFF
V gene: TRBV5-5; clone size: -; D gene: TRBD2; J gene: TRBJ2-3; CDR3 DNA: TGTGCCAGCAGCTGGAGCGGGGGGCCGGATACGCAGTATTTT; CDR3 protein: CASSWSGGPDTQYF
V gene: TRBV7-9; clone size: many; D gene: TRBD2; J gene: TRBJ2-1; CDR3 DNA: TGTGCCAGCAGCCAGACTAGCGTCAATGAGCAGTTCTTC; CDR3 protein: CASSQTSVNEQFF
V gene: TRBV5-1; clone size: few; D gene: TRBD2; J gene: TRBJ2-4; CDR3 DNA: TGCGCCAGCAGCGACGAGCGGGGGCATTCGAAAAACATTCAGTACTTC; CDR3 protein: CASSDERGHSKNIQYF
V gene: TRBV5-1; clone size: many; D gene: -; J gene: TRBJ2-6; CDR3 DNA: TGTGCCAGCAGCTTAGCAGGGGCCGGGGCCAACGTCCTGACTTTC; CDR3 protein: CASSLAGAGANVLTF
V gene: TRBV20-1; clone size: few; D gene: -; J gene: TRBJ2-1; CDR3 DNA: TGCAGTGGAGGACACCCGGTCTACAATGAGCAGTTCTTC; CDR3 protein: CSGGHPVYNEQFF
V gene: TRBV3-1; clone size: many; D gene: -; J gene: TRBJ2-7; CDR3 DNA: TGTGCCAGCAGCCTTAGTCTTATCTCCTACGAGCAGTACTTC; CDR3 protein: CASSLSLISYEQYF
V gene: TRBV6-5; clone size: -; D gene: TRBD1; J gene: TRBJ1-1; CDR3 DNA: TGTGCCAGCAGGGTCGGCCGACAGGGGGAAGCTTTCTTT; CDR3 protein: CASRVGRQGEAFF
V gene: TRBV5-4; clone size: many; D gene: -; J gene: TRBJ1-3; CDR3 DNA: TGTGCCAGCAGCTTGGGGGGGACTGGAGGAAACACCATATATTTT; CDR3 protein: CASSLGGTGGNTIYF
V gene: TRBV20-1; clone size: -; D gene: TRBD2; J gene: TRBJ2-3; CDR3 DNA: TGCAGTGCCAAACCGGGACTAGGGGGACCGCAAACTAGCACAGATACGCAGTATTTT; CDR3 protein: CSAKPGLGGPQTSTDTQYF
V gene: TRBV19; clone size: few; D gene: -; J gene: TRBJ1-6; CDR3 DNA: TGTGCCAGTAGTCCTTACCCTCAGTCACCCCTCCACTTT; CDR3 protein: CASSPYPQSPLHF
V gene: TRBV3-1; clone size: -; D gene: TRBD1; J gene: TRBJ1-6; CDR3 DNA: TGTGCCAGCAGCCAAGGGAGGGGGACAGGCTTATCACCCCTCCACTTT; CDR3 protein: CASSQGRGTGLSPLHF
V gene: TRBV20-1; clone size: -; D gene: TRBD2; J gene: TRBJ2-1; CDR3 DNA: TGCAGTGCTAGAAGCGGGAGGGTAAGCAATGAGCAGTTCTTC; CDR3 protein: CSARSGRVSNEQFF
V gene: TRBV7-2; clone size: -; D gene: TRBD1; J gene: TRBJ1-6; CDR3 DNA: TGTGCCAGCAGCCCTTTACAGGGGGGTAATTCACCCCTCCACTTT; CDR3 protein: CASSPLQGGNSPLHF
V gene: TRBV5-5; clone size: few; D gene: -; J gene: TRBJ2-3; CDR3 DNA: TGTGCCAGCAGCTTGGGCAGGGTAGGCACAGATACGCAGTATTTT; CDR3 protein: CASSLGRVGTDTQYF
V gene: TRBV11-2; clone size: -; D gene: TRBD1; J gene: TRBJ1-1; CDR3 DNA: TGTGCCAGCAGCTCTTTGGACAGGGTTGCTTTCTTT; CDR3 protein: CASSSLDRVAFF
V gene: TRBV7-2; clone size: few; D gene: -; J gene: TRBJ2-7; CDR3 DNA: TGTGCCAGCAGCCTCAGCCCCCCGGGGGACGAGCAGTACTTC; CDR3 protein: CASSLSPPGDEQYF
V gene: TRBV12-3/TRBV12-4; clone size: many; D gene: -; J gene: TRBJ1-2; CDR3 DNA: TGTGCCAGCAGTCTGGACACCGCTCGGGGCTACACCTTC; CDR3 protein: CASSLDTARGYTF
V gene: TRBV7-2; clone size: few; D gene: TRBD2; J gene: TRBJ2-2; CDR3 DNA: TGTGCCAGCAGCTTAGAGACTAGCGGGCTCAACACCGGGGAGCTGTTTTTT; CDR3 protein: CASSLETSGLNTGELFF
V gene: TRBV14; clone size: few; D gene: -; J gene: TRBJ2-1; CDR3 DNA: TGTGCCAGCAGCCAAAGTCCCGGGGGAACCTACAATGAGCAGTTCTTC; CDR3 protein: CASSQSPGGTYNEQFF
V gene: TRBV11-2; clone size: few; D gene: TRBD1; J gene: TRBJ2-7; CDR3 DNA: TGTGCCAGCAGCTTAGCAACAGGACAGGGATCCTACGAGCAGTACTTC; CDR3 protein: CASSLATGQGSYEQYF
V gene: TRBV7-2; clone size: many; D gene: TRBD2; J gene: TRBJ2-5; CDR3 DNA: TGTGCCAGCAGCCCGGGACTAACCCAAGAGACCCAGTACTTC; CDR3 protein: CASSPGLTQETQYF
V gene: TRBV15; clone size: few; D gene: -; J gene: TRBJ2-2; CDR3 DNA: TGTGCCACCGCGGGGCGCGACACCGGGGAGCTGTTTTTT; CDR3 protein: CATAGRDTGELFF
V gene: TRBV27; clone size: -; D gene: -; J gene: TRBJ1-4; CDR3 DNA: TGTGCCAGCAGGCTACAGGGAGGGGAAAAACTGTTTTTT; CDR3 protein: CASRLQGGEKLFF
V gene: TRBV5-5; clone size: -; D gene: -; J gene: TRBJ2-2; CDR3 DNA: TGTGCCAGCAGCACCACAGGGATGAACACCGGGGAGCTGTTTTTT; CDR3 protein: CASSTTGMNTGELFF
V gene: TRBV15; clone size: many; D gene: -; J gene: TRBJ2-5; CDR3 DNA: TGTGCCACCAGCAGAGATGGAGAGACCCAGTACTTC; CDR3 protein: CATSRDGETQYF
V gene: TRBV7-2; clone size: few; D gene: TRBD2; J gene: TRBJ2-7; CDR3 DNA: TGTGCCAGCAGCTCCCGGACTAGCGGGGGGCACGCCTACGAGCAGTACTTC; CDR3 protein: CASSSRTSGGHAYEQYF
V gene: TRBV7-2; clone size: many; D gene: -; J gene: TRBJ1-6; CDR3 DNA: TGTGCCAGCAGCGCGACCGGGACACCTCTTAATAATTCACCCCTCCACTTT; CDR3 protein: CASSATGTPLNNSPLHF